This TCR beta chain was captured by sequencing in a study of T-cell reconstitution after alpha-beta-depleted transplantation in children (TCRdb year 2016). Broadly, across the study: Using TCR repertoire profiling, the study followed T-cell immune reconstitution in a quantitative way in children after TCRalphabeta/CD19-depleted allogeneic hematopoietic cell transplantation.

What the research found in general, with its limitations: About two months after transplant, the apparently early recovery of alphabetaT-cell counts reportedly depended on just several hundred clones that had expanded rapidly and came from non-depleted graft cells. The high TCRbeta diversity at day 60 in some patients was ascribed to recipient T cells and intrathymic progenitors that had survived conditioning. The frequencies of hyperexpanded clones fell over the following months, and after one year, T-cell counts and TCRbeta diversity were mostly attributed to newly produced T cells.

The library was prepared using PCR. The sequencing machine was an Illumina HiSeq 2500. TCR library preparation used molecular barcoding, with unique molecular identifiers applied to normalize quantification of the TCRbeta repertoire. TCRdb reanalyzed the raw reads on its own, using fastp at Q25 for trimming and MiXCR for clone calling, and kept in-frame beta chains. Under each unique CDR3 protein, matching rows form one entry showing the most common genes and DNA. For this sample the table gives about 160,000 distinct CDR3 sequences, of which 11% were detected only once. The ten top clones hold about 13% of the sample. V lost 5 bases and J lost 4 bases, and the count of bases not matched to a germline gene is 6. The germline V gene gives CDR1 as SGHTA and CDR2 as FQGNSA. The CDR3 spans 14 residues, from the cysteine through the phenylalanine. Only the CDR3 portion is preserved as DNA: 42 bases, with reading frame beginning at the first base.

The sample's treatment or condition label, decoded: allogeneic hematopoietic cell transplantation with graft depleted of TCRalphabeta T cells and CD19 B cells. The transplant recipients were children given TCRalphabeta/CD19-depleted allogeneic hematopoietic cell grafts. The table lists this clonotype with many counts. Its antigen is currently not known. Per-base quality was not reported, and no clone a single base away is much larger than it. The rearranged segments are TRBV7-2 and TRBJ1-1; the central 8 bases match TRBD1. This clonotype was obtained from a boy younger than 10 with acute myeloid leukemia, due to receive a stem cell transplant. Sequenced here: PBMCs, sampled before TCRalphabeta/CD19-depleted stem cell transplant. The CDR3 amino acid sequence is: CASSLTGDFTEAFF. The DNA is TGTGCCAGCAGCCTGACAGGGGATTTCACTGAAGCTTTCTTT.